Here is one T cell receptor beta chain with its context. Antigen specificity is unknown. The V end was cut by 6 bases, the J end by 2 bases, with 10 bases between. The CDR3 extends over 13 amino acids. The germline V gene encodes CDR1 MNHEY and CDR2 SMNVEV (reference sequence). The data were obtained in a study of CD8 T cells in ankylosing spondylitis. Study results and caveats: Blood of patients with ankylosing spondylitis appeared to be characterized by a TCR beta motif of eight highly homologous variants. Some motif variants had been reported before (in reactive arthritis synovial fluid and blood). Reports say disease-linked clones showed up significantly more in matched ankylosing spondylitis synovial fluid.

Quantitative 5'-RACE with molecular barcodes was used to make the TCR beta libraries. MiXCR was run by TCRdb on the 5' RACE reads, yielding one entry per CDR3 protein. Here the sample spans 340,000 or so distinct CDR3 sequences, 14% to 15% being singletons. The receptor's source is a male donor with ankylosing spondylitis or in good health (not recorded which). The sequencing input was blood, either unsorted or a sorted T cell fraction (not recorded which). V gene TRBV27 combines with J gene TRBJ2-5; D could derive from TRBD1 or TRBD2 (5 bases each). The CDR3 loop is CASRGELQETQYF. CDR3 bases: TGTGCCAGCAGAGGGGAGCTGCAAGAGACCCAGTACTTC.